This T cell receptor beta chain was identified during a study of radiotherapy plus CTLA-4 blockade in lung cancer. Method: immunoSEQ multiplex PCR; TCRdb's copy keeps in-frame clones and lacks some. The sample holds about 73,000 clones; around 90% are singletons and the top ten take 40% to 45%. Between the trimmed V and J ends, which lost 5 bases and 0 bases, there was a span of 14 bases. This CDR3 is built from 16 residues. CDR1 is SGHTA, CDR2 FQGTGA, per germline. The sequenced sample was peripheral blood, obtained from a patient treated with radiotherapy plus ipilimumab. This chain uses TRBV7-3 with TRBJ2-4; perhaps TRBD1 as D (6 bases). The receptor's source is a human donor with non-small cell lung cancer that progressed on radiotherapy plus ipilimumab. CDR3 in DNA: TGTGCCAGCAGCCCTGGACAGTCCTTAGCCAAAAACATTCAGTACTTC. Translated: CASSPGQSLAKNIQYF.